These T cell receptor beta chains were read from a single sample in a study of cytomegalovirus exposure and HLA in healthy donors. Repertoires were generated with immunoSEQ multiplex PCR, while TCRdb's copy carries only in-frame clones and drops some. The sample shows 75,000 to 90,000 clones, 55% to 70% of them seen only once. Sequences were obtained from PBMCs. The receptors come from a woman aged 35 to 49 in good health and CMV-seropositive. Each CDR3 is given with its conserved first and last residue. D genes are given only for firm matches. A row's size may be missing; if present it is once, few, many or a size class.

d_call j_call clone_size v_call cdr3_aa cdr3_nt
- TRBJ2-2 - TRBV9 CASSPYTGELFF TGTGCCAGCAGCCCCTACACCGGGGAGCTGTTTTTT
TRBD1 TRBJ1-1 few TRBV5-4 CASSKGARDTEAFF TGTGCCAGCAGCAAGGGGGCTCGGGACACTGAAGCTTTCTTT
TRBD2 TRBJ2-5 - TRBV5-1 CASSLARLAGDKGLAETQYF TGCGCCAGCAGCTTGGCCCGGCTAGCGGGAGACAAGGGGCTAGCAGAGACCCAGTACTTC
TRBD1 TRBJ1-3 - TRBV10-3 CAINPHRGLLSGNTIYF TGTGCCATCAACCCGCACAGGGGGCTGCTCTCTGGAAACACCATATATTTT
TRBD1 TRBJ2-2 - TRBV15 CATSRGTGVTGELFF TGTGCCACCAGCAGAGGGACAGGGGTCACCGGGGAGCTGTTTTTT
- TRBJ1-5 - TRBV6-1 CASTGRTYSNQPQHF TGTGCCAGCACGGGAAGGACCTATAGCAATCAGCCCCAGCATTTT
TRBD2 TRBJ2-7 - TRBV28 CASRWTSGEQYF TGTGCCAGCAGGTGGACTAGCGGGGAGCAGTACTTC
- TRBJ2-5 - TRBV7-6 CASTAVREAETQYF TGTGCCAGCACCGCGGTCAGGGAGGCGGAGACCCAGTACTTC
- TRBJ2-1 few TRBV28 CASRWGRGNEQFF TGTGCCAGCAGGTGGGGTCGAGGGAATGAGCAGTTCTTC
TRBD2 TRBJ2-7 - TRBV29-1 CSVQAGGRSYEQYF TGCAGCGTTCAAGCGGGAGGGCGTTCCTACGAGCAGTACTTC
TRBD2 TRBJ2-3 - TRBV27 CASSYRRTSGSQTDTQYF TGTGCCAGCAGTTACCGAAGGACTAGCGGGAGCCAGACAGATACGCAGTATTTT
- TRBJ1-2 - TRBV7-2 CASSLAGGSPNYGYTF TGTGCCAGCAGCTTAGCGGGAGGCAGCCCTAACTATGGCTACACCTTC
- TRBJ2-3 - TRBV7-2 CASSQIDGDTQYF TGTGCCAGCAGCCAGATCGACGGGGATACGCAGTATTTT
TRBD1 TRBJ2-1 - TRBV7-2 CASRTGTGTFWFF TGTGCCAGCAGGACCGGGACAGGGACGTTCTGGTTCTTC
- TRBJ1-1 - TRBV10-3 CAISESIGDTEAFF TGTGCCATCAGTGAGTCGATAGGGGACACTGAAGCTTTCTTT
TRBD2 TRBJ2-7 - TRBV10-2 CASRVGRSYEQYF TGCGCCAGCAGGGTCGGGAGGTCCTACGAGCAGTACTTC
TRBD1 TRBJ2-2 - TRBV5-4 CASSPGSGGTGELFF TGTGCCAGCAGCCCTGGGTCAGGGGGAACCGGGGAGCTGTTTTTT
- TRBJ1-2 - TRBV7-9 CASSLSISENYGYTF TGTGCCAGCAGCTTATCAATTTCAGAAAACTATGGCTACACCTTC
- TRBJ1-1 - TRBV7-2 CASSLFLINTEAFF TGTGCCAGCAGCTTATTTTTAATAAACACTGAAGCTTTCTTT
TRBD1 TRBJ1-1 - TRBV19 CASCKGQFEAFF TGTGCCAGTTGCAAGGGACAGTTTGAAGCTTTCTTT
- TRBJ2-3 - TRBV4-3 CASSQRFKWGGRDTQYF TGCGCCAGCAGCCAACGATTCAAGTGGGGAGGTCGGGATACGCAGTATTTT
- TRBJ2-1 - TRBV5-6 CASSLEGTHNEQFF TGTGCCAGCAGCTTGGAGGGGACTCACAATGAGCAGTTCTTC
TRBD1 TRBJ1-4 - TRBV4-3 CASSQRTGSATNEKLFF TGCGCCAGCAGCCAGAGGACAGGATCTGCAACTAATGAAAAACTGTTTTTT
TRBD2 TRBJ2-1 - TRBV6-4 CASSDSLARQFF TGTGCCAGCAGTGACTCACTAGCGCGGCAGTTCTTC
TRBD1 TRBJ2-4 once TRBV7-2 CASSGEGTGSSYGNF TGTGCCAGCAGCGGGGAAGGGACAGGGTCTTCGTATGGGAACTTC
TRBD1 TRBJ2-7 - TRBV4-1 CASSRGTAQSYEQYF TGCGCCAGCAGCCGAGGGACAGCGCAGTCCTACGAGCAGTACTTC
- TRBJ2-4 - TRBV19 CASSIAQFTKNIQYF TGTGCCAGTAGTATAGCACAGTTCACCAAAAACATTCAGTACTTC
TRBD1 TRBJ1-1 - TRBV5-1 CATRTGLNTEAFF TGCGCCACACGGACAGGGCTGAACACTGAAGCTTTCTTT
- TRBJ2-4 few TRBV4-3 CASSQDLYLAKNIQYF TGCGCCAGCAGCCAAGATTTGTATCTAGCCAAAAACATTCAGTACTTC
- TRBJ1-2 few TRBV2 CASSEGFRGTYGYTF TGTGCCAGCAGTGAAGGGTTTAGGGGGACCTATGGCTACACCTTC
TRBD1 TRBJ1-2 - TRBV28 CASSVGQDLLYGYTF TGTGCCAGCAGTGTTGGACAGGACCTCCTCTATGGCTACACCTTC
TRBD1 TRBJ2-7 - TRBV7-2 CASSFDRGREQYF TGTGCCAGCAGCTTCGACAGGGGGCGTGAGCAGTACTTC
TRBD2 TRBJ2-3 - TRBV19 CASSLESGKPHTDTQYF TGTGCCAGTAGTTTAGAGAGCGGGAAACCCCACACAGATACGCAGTATTTT
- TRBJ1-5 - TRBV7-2 CASSLVGPGVGQPQHF TGTGCCAGCAGCTTAGTGGGCCCCGGGGTGGGGCAGCCCCAGCATTTT
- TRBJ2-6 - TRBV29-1 CSASRDLDSGANVLTF TGCAGCGCCTCTCGGGATCTTGACTCTGGGGCCAACGTCCTGACTTTC
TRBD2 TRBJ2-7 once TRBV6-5 CASSYSTSGSYEQYF TGTGCCAGCAGTTACTCGACTAGCGGGTCCTACGAGCAGTACTTC
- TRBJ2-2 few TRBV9 CASSVAGAAASGELFF TGTGCCAGCAGCGTAGCTGGGGCGGCAGCCTCGGGGGAGCTGTTTTTT
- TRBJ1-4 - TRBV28 CASRARWGRPNEKLFF TGTGCCAGCAGGGCCAGGTGGGGGCGGCCTAATGAAAAACTGTTTTTT
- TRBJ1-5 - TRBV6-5 CASSYSGVSQPQHF TGTGCCAGCAGTTACTCCGGGGTAAGTCAGCCCCAGCATTTT
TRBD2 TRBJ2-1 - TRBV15 CATNTRERYNEQFF TGTGCCACCAACACGCGGGAGCGGTACAATGAGCAGTTCTTC
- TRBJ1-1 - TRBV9 CASSTPAGGLNTEAFF TGTGCCAGCAGCACCCCAGCGGGGGGCTTAAACACTGAAGCTTTCTTT
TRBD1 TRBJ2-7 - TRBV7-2 CASSSGQGPYEQYF TGTGCCAGCAGCTCAGGACAGGGCCCCTACGAGCAGTACTTC
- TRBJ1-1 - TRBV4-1 CASSQGLLGRRMNTEAFF TGCGCCAGCAGCCAAGGACTTTTGGGGAGACGAATGAACACTGAAGCTTTCTTT
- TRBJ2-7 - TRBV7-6 CASSLAKRAYPYEQYF TGTGCCAGCAGCTTAGCGAAGAGGGCCTACCCCTACGAGCAGTACTTC
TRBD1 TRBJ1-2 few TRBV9 CASRRGAGQGDGYTF TGTGCCAGCAGAAGAGGGGCGGGACAGGGGGATGGCTACACCTTC
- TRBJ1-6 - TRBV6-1 CASSEGIASPLHF TGTGCCAGCAGTGAAGGGATAGCATCACCCCTCCACTTT
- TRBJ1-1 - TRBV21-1 CASSKAGGCRSEAFF TGTGCCAGCAGCAAAGCGGGGGGTTGTAGGTCTGAAGCTTTCTTT
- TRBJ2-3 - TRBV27 CASSFTGEAQYF TGTGCCAGCAGTTTTACCGGGGAGGCGCAGTATTTT
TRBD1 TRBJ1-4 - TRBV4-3 CASSHPSTGGREKLFF TGCGCCAGCAGCCATCCCTCGACAGGGGGTCGGGAAAAACTGTTTTTT
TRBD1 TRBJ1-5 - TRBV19 CASSINLGQGVSGNQPQHF TGTGCCAGTAGCATAAACCTGGGACAGGGGGTATCAGGCAATCAGCCCCAGCATTTT
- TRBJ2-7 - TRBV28 CASSFRTGVTYEQYF TGTGCCAGCAGTTTTCGTACGGGAGTGACCTACGAGCAGTACTTC
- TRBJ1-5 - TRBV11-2 CASSLFETESRQHF TGTGCCAGCAGCTTATTTGAGACGGAGTCGCGCCAGCATTTT
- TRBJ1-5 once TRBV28 CATRDNLQPQHF TGTGCCACCCGGGACAACCTGCAGCCCCAGCATTTT